Below, 20 T cell receptor beta chains from the same sample are listed, as sequenced in a study of blood T cell repertoires in COVID-19. Assay: immunoSEQ multiplex PCR; the TCRdb copy retains only in-frame clones and omits some. Of some 40,000 clones in the sample, more than 90% were seen once. The sample comprised peripheral blood. These receptors all come from a middle-aged man with COVID-19, enrolled during active disease.

This chain joins TRBV28 and TRBJ2-5; TRBD1 agrees at 7 bases. J lost 3 bases, V lost 8 bases, and 12 bases had no gene match. There are 15 residues in the CDR3. Germline lookup yields CDR1 MDHEN and CDR2 SYDVKM. DNA of the CDR3: TGTGCCAGCTCCCACTCGGGGCAGGGGGAAGAGACCCAGTACTTC. Translated, it gives CASSHSGQGEETQYF. Filled out from reference TRBV28 and TRBJ2-5, the complete variable domain reads DVKVTQSSRYLVKRTGEKVFLECVQDMDHENMFWYRQDPGLGLRLIYFSYDVKMKEKGDIPEGYSVSREKKERFSLILESASTNQTSMYLCASSHSGQGEETQYFGPGTRLLVL.

A single count supports this clone. The V gene is TRBV30, the J gene TRBJ2-1, with D perhaps TRBD2 (6 bases). The CDR3 length is 19 residues. Germline V lookup: CDR1 GTSNPN, CDR2 SVGIG (reference sequence). Between the trimmed V and J ends, which lost 2 bases and 6 bases, there was a span of 29 bases. Here the CDR3 DNA reads TGTGCCTGGAGTACCTCAACCCCAAGTAGCGGTAGAACGGGCAATGAGCAGTTCTTC. This codes for CAWSTSTPSSGRTGNEQFF.

The CDR3 spells CASSQGRTNSPLHF. The CDR3 coding sequence is TGCGCCAGCAGCCAAGGGAGGACCAATTCACCCCTCCACTTT. The J gene is TRBJ1-6, the V gene TRBV4-3; no firm D call. Germline CDR1 reads LGHNA; CDR2 reads YSLEER. The CDR3 is made up of 14 amino acids. Trimming cost V 1 base and J 7 bases, with 8 bases left between them.

The V and J genes are TRBV19 and TRBJ2-7, with 10 nucleotides matching TRBD1. The CDR3 covers 17 residues. The germline V gene encodes CDR1 LNHDA and CDR2 SQIVND (reference sequence). The V segment lost 5 bases and the J segment 6 bases; nucleotides outside the gene matches: 16. The CDR3 coding sequence is TGTGCCAGTAGTGGCCGGACAGGGGGTAGTTTTTTAAGCGAGCAGTACTTC. Translating it yields CASSGRTGGSFLSEQYF.

The gene calls are TRBV12-3 or TRBV12-4 and TRBJ1-1; D is unclear. Trimming took 1 base from V and 3 from J, leaving 6 bases between them. This CDR3 is built from 13 residues. The CDR3, as DNA: TGTGCCAGCAGTTTAGAGAGGGACACTGAAGCTTTCTTT. It encodes CASSLERDTEAFF.

The gene calls are TRBV27 and TRBJ2-7, with 7 bases matching TRBD2. The CDR3 sequence is 14 residues long. Germline assignment: CDR1 MNHEY and CDR2 SMNVEV (reference sequence). V lost 6 bases to trimming and J lost 0 bases; unmatched junction nucleotides: 5. As DNA, the CDR3 is TGTGCCAGCAGCTTCGGGGGGACCTCCTACGAGCAGTACTTC. Residues: CASSFGGTSYEQYF.

This clone is a singleton in its sample. V usage is TRBV11-2 and J usage is TRBJ2-3; TRBD2 might be the D (6 bases). Trimming removed 1 base at V and 2 bases at J, with 10 bases between. Germline CDR1 and CDR2: SGHAT and FQNNGV. The CDR3 runs to 15 residues. The CDR3: CASSLARRDTDTQYF. Here the CDR3 DNA reads TGTGCCAGCAGCTTAGCGAGGAGGGACACAGATACGCAGTATTTT.

The chain recombines TRBV18 with TRBJ1-1; D gene uncertain. V was clipped by 1 base and J by 6 bases, with 12 bases between them. This CDR3 contains 14 residues. Per the germline V gene, CDR1 is KGHSH and CDR2 is LQKENI. The CDR3 DNA sequence: TGTGCCAGCTCACCACAGCCACCGTCGGCTGAAGCTTTCTTT. It yields the protein CASSPQPPSAEAFF.

V and J are TRBV4-1 and TRBJ2-3; 8 bases line up with TRBD1. CDR3 size: 17 residues. J was trimmed by 3 bases and V by 2 bases; bases with no gene match: 10. CDR1 and CDR2 from the germline V gene are MGHRA and YSYEKL. The CDR3 is CASSQYPGTGSTDTQYF. The DNA of the CDR3 is TGCGCCAGCAGCCAATACCCGGGGACAGGTTCGACAGATACGCAGTATTTT.

The chain carries TRBV28 and TRBJ1-4; D gene unclear. The ends were cut back, 6 bases at V and 5 bases at J, with 7 bases in the middle. The germline V gene encodes CDR1 MDHEN and CDR2 SYDVKM. The CDR3 runs 12 residues. CDR3 residues: CASSVENEKLFF. The CDR3 DNA is TGTGCCAGCAGCGTAGAAAATGAAAAACTGTTTTTT. The complete variable domain, with remaining parts taken from reference TRBV28 and TRBJ1-4, reads DVKVTQSSRYLVKRTGEKVFLECVQDMDHENMFWYRQDPGLGLRLIYFSYDVKMKEKGDIPEGYSVSREKKERFSLILESASTNQTSMYLCASSVENEKLFFGSGTQLSVL.

The V and J genes are TRBV6-1 and TRBJ2-2; TRBD1 agrees at 7 bases. The CDR3 is 15 amino acids. The trim removed 1 base at V and 4 bases at J, leaving 3 bases unmatched. From germline, CDR1 is MNHNS and CDR2 SASEGT. CDR3 DNA: TGTGCCAGCAGTGAAGGGACAGGCGTCACCGGGGAGCTGTTTTTT. Residues: CASSEGTGVTGELFF.

This rearrangement joins TRBV4-3 to TRBJ2-1, with 12 bases matching TRBD2. The junction had 9 bases not matched to a gene; V was cut back by 0 bases and J by 0 bases. Germline V gene lookup returns CDR1 LGHNA and CDR2 YSLEER. The CDR3 length is 20 residues. CDR3 amino acids: CASSQDPWLAGGPSYNEQFF. Written as DNA, the CDR3 is TGCGCCAGCAGCCAAGATCCATGGCTAGCGGGAGGGCCCTCCTACAATGAGCAGTTCTTC.

V usage is TRBV7-2 and J usage is TRBJ2-3; possibly TRBD2 for D (6 bases). Germline V lookup: CDR1 SGHTA, CDR2 FQGNSA. This CDR3 spans 16 amino acids. V was trimmed by 4 bases and J by 0 bases, leaving 14 bases between them. The CDR3 is CASSYGGIPSTDTQYF. The CDR3 region has the DNA TGTGCCAGCAGCTATGGCGGGATCCCTAGCACAGATACGCAGTATTTT.

CDR3 sequence (DNA): TGTGCCATCAGTGGTTCTAGCGGGAGGATCTACGAGCAGTACTTC. Residues: CAISGSSGRIYEQYF. This chain connects TRBV10-3 to TRBJ2-7, with TRBD2 matching over 11 bases. The CDR3 extends over 15 amino acids. V was clipped by 4 bases and J by 3 bases; unmatched bases: 5. Germline V gene sequence: CDR1 ENHRY, CDR2 SYGVKD.

Here the CDR3 reads CASSQLDYYEQYF. The DNA of the CDR3 is TGTGCCAGCTCTCAACTGGACTACTACGAGCAGTACTTC. The rearrangement joins TRBV18 to TRBJ2-7; maybe TRBD2 (6 bases). The CDR3 loop spans 13 amino acids. The V gene lost 6 bases and the J gene lost 3 bases, with 12 bases spanning the gap. Germline loops: CDR1 KGHSH, CDR2 LQKENI.

This clone was recorded once. The rearrangement uses TRBV28 and TRBJ1-1; no clear D. Between the trimmed V and J ends, which lost 7 bases and 8 bases, there was a span of 17 bases. Per the germline V gene, CDR1 is MDHEN and CDR2 is SYDVKM. The CDR3 has 13 residues. CDR3 bases: TGTGCCAGCATTGATCCGGGCCGAGGGGAAGCTTTCTTT. It encodes CASIDPGRGEAFF.

The chain is built from TRBV18 and TRBJ1-3; tentative D call: TRBD1 (6 bases). From germline, CDR1 is KGHSH and CDR2 LQKENI. CDR3 size: 15 residues. Trimming cost V 3 bases and J 0 bases, with 9 bases left between them. The chain's CDR3 is CASSPTGSSGNTIYF. The CDR3, as DNA: TGTGCCAGCTCACCTACAGGGAGCTCTGGAAACACCATATATTTT.

Concerning this clone: The germline gene is not matched at one end of the junction; a read error may be the cause. The J gene is TRBJ2-5, the V gene TRBV5-1; 7 bases fit TRBD1. Germline lookup yields CDR1 SGHRS and CDR2 YFSETQ. CDR3 size: 12 residues. CDR3 DNA: TGCGCCAGCAGCCCTCCTCCAGGGACAGAGGACTTC. Encoded protein: CASSPPPGTEDF.

This chain links TRBV12-5 with TRBJ1-1, with a weak D call TRBD1 (5 bases). Trimming shortened V by 4 bases and J by 2 bases, and 14 bases separated the two germline ends. Germline values: CDR1 LGHNT, CDR2 FRNRAP. CDR3 size: 15 residues. Written as DNA, the CDR3 is TGTGCTAGTGGTTATTCCGGGACTCTTAACACTGAAGCTTTCTTT. As protein: CASGYSGTLNTEAFF.

This clone appeared a single time. The V gene is TRBV18, the J gene TRBJ1-5, with a tentative D call TRBD1 (6 bases). In germline, CDR1 is KGHSH, CDR2 LQKENI. The CDR3 is 16 amino acids. V gave up 3 bases and J gave up 0 bases, with 12 bases separating them. The CDR3 sequence is CASSPRAGDSNQPQHF. The CDR3 DNA sequence: TGTGCCAGCTCACCGCGAGCAGGGGATAGCAATCAGCCCCAGCATTTT.